The TCR beta chain described here comes from a study of regulatory T cells in long-lasting Graves disease. Study observations and caveats: The study found TRBV28, TRBJ1-2 and TRBJ2-5 favored in persistent disease. Examination was confined to peripheral blood, excluding thyroid tissue.

This clonotype was counted a few times. The antigen is undetermined. CDR3-region Arm-PCR and iRepertoire HTBI primers produced the TCR beta libraries. Each CDR3 protein gets one entry after TCRdb re-called the multiplex PCR reads with MiXCR. The data contain about 430,000 distinct CDR3 sequences, 21% of them singletons. Losses at the gene ends were 5 bases for V and 2 bases for J; bases not matched to a gene: 7. The CDR3 is 15 amino acids. CDR1 is SGHVS, CDR2 FQNEAQ, per germline. Regarding time point: persistent/refractory GD, antithyroid drugs over 5 years with positive TRAb. Researchers made the TCR library from RNA that was extracted from PBMCs.

The chain joins TRBV7-8 to TRBJ1-2, with 8 bases lining up with TRBD1. The sequence derives from a female donor with Graves disease. The material was peripheral blood mononuclear cells (PBMCs), obtained when the disease was refractory, from a patient treated with antithyroid drugs. CDR3 protein: CASSPTQGGNYGYTF. CDR3 DNA: TGTGCCAGCAGCCCAACACAGGGGGGGAACTATGGCTACACCTTC. Supplemented by reference TRBV7-8 and TRBJ1-2, the full variable domain reads GAGVSQSPRYKVAKRGQDVALRCDPISGHVSLFWYQQALGQGPEFLTYFQNEAQLDKSGLPSDRFFAERPEGSVSTLKIQRTQQEDSAVYLCASSPTQGGNYGYTFGSGTRLTVV.